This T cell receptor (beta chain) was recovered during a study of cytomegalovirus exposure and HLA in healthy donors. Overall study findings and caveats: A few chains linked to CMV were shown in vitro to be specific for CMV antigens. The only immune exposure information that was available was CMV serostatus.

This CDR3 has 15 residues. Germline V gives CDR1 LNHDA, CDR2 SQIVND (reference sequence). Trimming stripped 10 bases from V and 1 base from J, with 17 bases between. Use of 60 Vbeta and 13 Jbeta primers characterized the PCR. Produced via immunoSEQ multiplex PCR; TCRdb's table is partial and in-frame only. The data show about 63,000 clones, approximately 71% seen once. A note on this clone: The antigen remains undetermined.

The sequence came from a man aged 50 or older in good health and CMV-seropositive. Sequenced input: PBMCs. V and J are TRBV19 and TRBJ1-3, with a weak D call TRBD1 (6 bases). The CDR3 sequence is CATQYYGQSGNTIYF. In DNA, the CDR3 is TGTGCCACCCAATACTACGGACAGTCTGGAAACACCATATATTTT.